Shown below are 12 T cell receptor beta chains from a single sample sequenced in a study of blood T cell repertoires in COVID-19. Sequenced by immunoSEQ multiplex PCR; TCRdb stores in-frame clones only, minus some. This table has about 230,000 clones, under 90% appearing once. The sequenced material came from peripheral blood. The receptors were gathered from a man aged 45-65 years with COVID-19, enrolled during active disease.

V and J are TRBV5-1 and TRBJ1-3; D not resolved. The CDR3 contains 14 residues. The V gene lost 0 bases and the J gene lost 0 bases, with 4 bases spanning the gap. The germline gives CDR1 SGHRS, CDR2 YFSETQ. This CDR3 reads CASSLGLSGNTIYF. Written as DNA, the CDR3 is TGCGCCAGCAGCTTGGGACTCTCTGGAAACACCATATATTTT.

This clone has more than one count but fewer than ten. J is TRBJ1-2 and V is TRBV18; the D gene is possibly TRBD1 (6 bases). The CDR3 spans 15 residues. V lost 1 base and J lost 3, with 12 bases in between. From germline, CDR1 is KGHSH and CDR2 LQKENI. The CDR3 coding sequence is TGTGCCAGCTCACCACGCGACAGGAGTGACTATGGCTACACCTTC. Protein product: CASSPRDRSDYGYTF.

The chain carries TRBV7-3 and TRBJ2-3; D is possibly TRBD2 (5 bases). Germline V CDR1 and CDR2: SGHTA, FQGTGA. The CDR3 extends over 16 amino acids. V lost 5 bases to trimming and J lost 3 bases, with 18 bases between them. CDR3 in DNA: TGTGCCAGCAGCAGTCTCGCGGGTCATGGTACAGATACGCAGTATTTT. It translates to CASSSLAGHGTDTQYF.

The chain joins TRBV14 to TRBJ1-6; 7 nucleotides match TRBD1. This CDR3 region has 13 residues. The germline V gene encodes CDR1 SGHDN and CDR2 FVKESK. The trim removed 4 bases at V and 11 bases at J, leaving 5 bases unmatched. CDR3 sequence: CASSLTGDPPLHF. For the CDR3, the DNA is TGTGCCAGCAGCCTTACAGGGGACCCACCCCTCCACTTT. Variable domain in full (rest from reference TRBV14 and TRBJ1-6): EAGVTQFPSHSVIEKGQTVTLRCDPISGHDNLYWYRRVMGKEIKFLLHFVKESKQDESGMPNNRFLAERTGGTYSTLKVQPAELEDSGVYFCASSLTGDPPLHFGNGTRLTVT.

The chain is built from TRBV25-1 and TRBJ1-2; no clear D gene. Per germline, CDR1 MGHDK and CDR2 SYGVNS. Trimming removed 1 base at V and 6 bases at J, with 9 bases between. The CDR3 sequence is 13 residues long. The CDR3 coding sequence is TGTGCCAGCAGTGAATCGGGGAAGAATGGCTACACCTTC. Translated, it gives CASSESGKNGYTF.

V and J are TRBV29-1 and TRBJ1-2; D is undetermined. The CDR3 contains 14 residues. V was cut by 3 bases and J by 4 bases, with 15 bases left in between. CDR1 and CDR2 from the germline V gene are SQVTM and ANQGSEA. The CDR3 coding sequence is TGCAGCGTTGATTACCTAGCAGCGGGCTATGGCTACACCTTC. This translates into CSVDYLAAGYGYTF.

The chain employs TRBV6-5 and TRBJ2-2; tentative D call: TRBD1 (6 bases). The CDR3 spans 15 residues. CDR1 and CDR2 from the germline V gene are MNHEY and SVGAGI. The V end was cut by 6 bases, the J end by 2 bases, with 13 bases between. The CDR3 reads CASRRGQSNTGELFF. CDR3 DNA sequence: TGTGCCAGCAGGAGGGGACAATCAAACACCGGGGAGCTGTTTTTT.

The chain carries TRBV6-6 and TRBJ1-1; 9 bases match TRBD1. Germline-derived CDR1 and CDR2 are MNHNY and SVGAGI (reference sequence). The CDR3 is 14 amino acids. Unmatched junction bases numbered 2, after V lost 2 bases and J lost 4 bases. CDR3 sequence (DNA): TGTGCCAGCAGTTACCCGGACAGGGGCACTGAAGCTTTCTTT. It translates to CASSYPDRGTEAFF.

The rearrangement links TRBV19 to TRBJ1-4, with D possibly being TRBD1 (6 bases). CDR1 and CDR2 from the germline V gene are LNHDA and SQIVND (reference sequence). V was trimmed by 3 bases and J by 7 bases, leaving 15 bases between them. CDR3 length: 15 amino acids. The CDR3 DNA reads TGTGCCAGTAGTATCGATCAGGGGCTGACTGAAAAACTGTTTTTT. This codes for CASSIDQGLTEKLFF.

The chain combines TRBV27 with TRBJ1-1; D might be TRBD1 (5 bases). Germline-derived CDR1 and CDR2 are MNHEY and SMNVEV (reference sequence). This CDR3 has 12 residues. V lost 8 bases and J lost 4, with 11 bases in between. DNA for the CDR3: TGTGCCAGCCATGCAAGGGGCACTGAAGCTTTCTTT. Translation: CASHARGTEAFF.

The J gene is TRBJ2-3, the V gene TRBV19, with 13 bases that match TRBD2. In germline, CDR1 is LNHDA, CDR2 SQIVND (reference sequence). V shed 5 bases, J shed 10 bases, and the junction held 9 bases outside the gene matches. The CDR3 sequence is 15 residues long. CDR3 DNA sequence: TGTGCCAGTAGTCTCGGGACTAGCGGGACCGCTCCGCAGTATTTT. Translation: CASSLGTSGTAPQYF.

The J gene is TRBJ2-7, the V gene TRBV7-9; 9 positions match TRBD2. Germline CDR1 is SEHNR and CDR2 is FQNEAQ (reference sequence). The junction had 3 bases not matched to a gene; V was cut back by 3 bases and J by 3 bases. The CDR3 totals 14 residues. The CDR3 DNA sequence: TGTGCCAGCAGCTTGGGGACTAGCAACTACGAGCAGTACTTC. This gives the protein CASSLGTSNYEQYF.